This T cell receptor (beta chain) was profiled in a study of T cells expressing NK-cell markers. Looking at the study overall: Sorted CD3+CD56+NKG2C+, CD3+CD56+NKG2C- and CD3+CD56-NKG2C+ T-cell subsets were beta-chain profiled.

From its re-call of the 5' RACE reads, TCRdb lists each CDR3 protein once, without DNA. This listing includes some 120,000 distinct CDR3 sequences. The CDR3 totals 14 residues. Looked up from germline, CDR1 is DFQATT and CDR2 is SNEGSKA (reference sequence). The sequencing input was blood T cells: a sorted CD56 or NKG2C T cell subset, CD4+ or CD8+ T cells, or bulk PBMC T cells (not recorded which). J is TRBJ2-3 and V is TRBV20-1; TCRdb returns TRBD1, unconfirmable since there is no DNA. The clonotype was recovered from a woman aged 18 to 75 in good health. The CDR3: CSASHQGATDTQYF.